This T cell receptor (beta chain) was recorded in a study of blood T cell repertoires in COVID-19. Data came from immunoSEQ multiplex PCR; TCRdb stores just in-frame clones and leaves some out. Of about 49,000 clones in the sample, over 65% were seen once. CDR3 length: 16 residues. The V segment lost 3 bases and the J segment 4 bases; nucleotides outside the gene matches: 7. CDR1 and CDR2 from the germline V gene are KGHDR and SFDVKD. The V gene is TRBV24-1, the J gene TRBJ1-2; 10 bases align to TRBD1. This receptor was obtained from an older woman with acute or convalescent COVID-19. The material sequenced was peripheral blood. In nucleotides, the CDR3 is TGTGCCACCAGTGATCCCGGACAGGGGGACGGCTATGGCTACACCTTC. It specifies CATSDPGQGDGYGYTF.